The 3 T cell receptor beta chains below all came from one sample that was sequenced in a study of CD4 T cells in relation to SARS-CoV-2 and coronaviruses (dated by TCRdb to the early 2020s). These receptors have no identified antigens. Receptors were amplified or captured by the immunoSEQ multiplex PCR assay. TCRdb took this table from immuneACCESS and kept in-frame rearrangements with V and J called. Such tables lack part of the clones; where checked against another copy, unresolved V genes explain under half of the gap, and the rest is unexplained. In this sample the table shows more than 15,000 clones, approximately 80% of which occur a single time. Of the sample, around 14% falls within the top ten clones. CD4+ T cells from unexposed donors were collected before the COVID-19 pandemic (2011-2018). The EasySep CD4+ T cell isolation kit was used to isolate CD4+ T cells once the cultures had run for ten to eleven days.

The material sequenced was CD4+ T cells from PBMCs, cultured in vitro. The receptors were sampled from a human donor in good health.

A few counts support this clone. The chain couples TRBV7-9 to TRBJ2-1, with D tentatively TRBD1 (6 bases). This CDR3 is 11 amino acids long. Germline V gene data show CDR1 as SEHNR and CDR2 as FQNEAQ (reference sequence). The CDR3 DNA reads TGTGCAGGGGGTCCCTACAATGAGCAGTTCTTC. The encoded protein is CAGGPYNEQFF.

The rearrangement links TRBV6-5 to TRBJ2-7; 9 nucleotides line up with TRBD1. Germline V lookup: CDR1 MNHEY, CDR2 SVGAGI. V was clipped by 4 bases and J by 3 bases; unmatched bases: 4. This CDR3 has 14 amino acids. CDR3 nucleotides: TGTGCCAGCAGTTCGCGGGACAGGGTCTACGAGCAGTACTTC. Translating it yields CASSSRDRVYEQYF.

This chain connects TRBV30 to TRBJ2-1; 12 bases are shared with TRBD2. Germline V lookup: CDR1 GTSNPN, CDR2 SVGIG (reference sequence). The CDR3 loop spans 14 amino acids. Trimming removed 5 bases from V and 9 bases from J; junction bases left unmatched: 8. DNA for the CDR3: TGTGCCTGGCGACTAGCGGGAGCGCTTGGTGAGCAGTTCTTC. This sequence encodes CAWRLAGALGEQFF.